This is a list of T cell receptor beta chains from one sample in a study of siplizumab effects on memory and regulatory T cells. Sequencing used immunoSEQ multiplex PCR; TCRdb keeps in-frame clones, though not all of them. Of roughly 110,000 clones listed, about 93% are singletons. Sequences were obtained from non-Treg CD4+ T cells sorted from blood. Source of these receptors: a human donor in good health. CDR3s leave out the opening cysteine and the closing phenylalanine or tryptophan. Fields, in order: CDR3 protein, V gene.

ASSARDRVFGFSLH	TRBV7-2
ASSYSGYEQY	TRBV2
ASGSKGATNEKLF	TRBV12-5
ASSQEGRGGQPQH	TRBV4-3
ASSIIQGGGYT	TRBV7-3
ASRERVREQY	TRBV28
ASSLVGLAGGNTDTQY	TRBV7-2
ASSLNRANEKLF	TRBV5-4
ASSQDGQGNQPQH	TRBV4-2
ASSWEGARNTGELF	TRBV19
ASSFYNTEAF	TRBV7-3
ASSPIPRQGGTDTQY	TRBV5-1
ASALLAGVTGELF	TRBV12-5
ASPSNNQPQH	TRBV28
ASSLARSNSPLH	TRBV5-1